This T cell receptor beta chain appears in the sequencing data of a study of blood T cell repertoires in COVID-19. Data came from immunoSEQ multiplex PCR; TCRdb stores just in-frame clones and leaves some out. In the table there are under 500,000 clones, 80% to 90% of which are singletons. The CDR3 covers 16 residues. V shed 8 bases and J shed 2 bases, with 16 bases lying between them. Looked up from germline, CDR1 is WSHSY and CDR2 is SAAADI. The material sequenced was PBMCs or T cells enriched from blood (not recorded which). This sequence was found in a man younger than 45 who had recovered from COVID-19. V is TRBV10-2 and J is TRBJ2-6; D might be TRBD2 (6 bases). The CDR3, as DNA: TGCGCCAGCGCCAAGAGACGGGAGCCTGGGGCCAACGTCCTGACTTTC. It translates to CASAKRREPGANVLTF.